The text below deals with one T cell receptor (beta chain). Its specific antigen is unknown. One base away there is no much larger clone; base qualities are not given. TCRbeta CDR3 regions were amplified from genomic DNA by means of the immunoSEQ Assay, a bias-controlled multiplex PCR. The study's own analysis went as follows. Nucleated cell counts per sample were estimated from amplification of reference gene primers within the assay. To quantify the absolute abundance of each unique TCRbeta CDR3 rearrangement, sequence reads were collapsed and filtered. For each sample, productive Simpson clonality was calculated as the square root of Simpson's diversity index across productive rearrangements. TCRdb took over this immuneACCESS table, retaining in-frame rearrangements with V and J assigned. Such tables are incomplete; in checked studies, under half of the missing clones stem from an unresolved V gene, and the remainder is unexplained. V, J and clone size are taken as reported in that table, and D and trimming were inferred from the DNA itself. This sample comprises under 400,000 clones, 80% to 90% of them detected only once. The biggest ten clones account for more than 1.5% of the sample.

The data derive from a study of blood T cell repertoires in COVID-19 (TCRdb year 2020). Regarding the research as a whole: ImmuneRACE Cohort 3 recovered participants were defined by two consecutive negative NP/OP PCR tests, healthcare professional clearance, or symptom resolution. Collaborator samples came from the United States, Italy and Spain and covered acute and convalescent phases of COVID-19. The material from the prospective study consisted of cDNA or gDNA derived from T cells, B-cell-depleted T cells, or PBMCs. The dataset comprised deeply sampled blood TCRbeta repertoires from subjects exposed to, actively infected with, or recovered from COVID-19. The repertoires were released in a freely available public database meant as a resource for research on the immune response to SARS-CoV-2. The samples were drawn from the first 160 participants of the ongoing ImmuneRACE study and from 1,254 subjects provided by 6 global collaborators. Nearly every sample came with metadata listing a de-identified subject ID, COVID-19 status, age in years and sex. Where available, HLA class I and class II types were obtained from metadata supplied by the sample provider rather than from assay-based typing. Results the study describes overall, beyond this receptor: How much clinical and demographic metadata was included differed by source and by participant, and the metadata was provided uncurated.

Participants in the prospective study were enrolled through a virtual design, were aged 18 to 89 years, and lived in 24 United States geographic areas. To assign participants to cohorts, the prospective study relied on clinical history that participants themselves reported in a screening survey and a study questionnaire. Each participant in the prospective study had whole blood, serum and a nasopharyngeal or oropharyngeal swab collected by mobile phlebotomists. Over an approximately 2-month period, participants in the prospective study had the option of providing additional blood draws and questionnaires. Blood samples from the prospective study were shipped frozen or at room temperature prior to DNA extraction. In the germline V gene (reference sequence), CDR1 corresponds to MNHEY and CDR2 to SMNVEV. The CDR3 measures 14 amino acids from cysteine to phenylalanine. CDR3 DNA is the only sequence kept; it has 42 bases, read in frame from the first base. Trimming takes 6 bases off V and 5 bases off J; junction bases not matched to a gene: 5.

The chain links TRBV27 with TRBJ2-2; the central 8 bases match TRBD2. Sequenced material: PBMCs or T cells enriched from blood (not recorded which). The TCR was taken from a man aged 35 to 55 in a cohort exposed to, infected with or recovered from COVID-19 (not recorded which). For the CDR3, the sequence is CASRREGYTGELFF. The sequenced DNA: TGTGCCAGCAGACGGGAGGGTTATACCGGGGAGCTGTTTTTT.